This T cell receptor beta chain was captured in a study of beta chain features in type 1 diabetes. Study conclusions and caveats: Shorter TCRB CDR3s, moderately but significantly so, were found in Type 1 diabetes patients in all four CD4+ subsets. Still unanswered here is whether HLA type influences TCRB rearrangement.

Donors underwent one heparinised blood draw, 90 to 150 mL on average. Via CD45RO/CCR7/CD25/CD127/CD95/CD27, cells of the CD4+ naive, central memory, regulatory and stem cell-like memory subsets were sorted. Reverse transcribing all isolated RNA meant expressed TCRB transcripts were sequenced. Some clones are missing from TCRdb's copy, which holds only in-frame ones; the method was immunoSEQ multiplex PCR. Counted here are about 710,000 clones, around an eighth occurring once; the ten biggest clones make up just under 0.04%. CDR3 length: 15 residues. V was pared by 5 bases and J by 1 base, with 7 bases of the junction left unmatched. The germline V gene has CDR1 SGHTA and CDR2 FQGNSA. This clone was counted a few times. Its specificity is not known.

The rearrangement links TRBV7-2 to TRBJ1-1, with 7 bases matching TRBD1. Specimen: naive CD4+ T cells from blood. The sequence derives from a young man with type 1 diabetes. The CDR3 DNA sequence: TGTGCCAGCAGCCCGAGGGACAGACCGAACACTGAAGCTTTCTTT. This codes for CASSPRDRPNTEAFF.